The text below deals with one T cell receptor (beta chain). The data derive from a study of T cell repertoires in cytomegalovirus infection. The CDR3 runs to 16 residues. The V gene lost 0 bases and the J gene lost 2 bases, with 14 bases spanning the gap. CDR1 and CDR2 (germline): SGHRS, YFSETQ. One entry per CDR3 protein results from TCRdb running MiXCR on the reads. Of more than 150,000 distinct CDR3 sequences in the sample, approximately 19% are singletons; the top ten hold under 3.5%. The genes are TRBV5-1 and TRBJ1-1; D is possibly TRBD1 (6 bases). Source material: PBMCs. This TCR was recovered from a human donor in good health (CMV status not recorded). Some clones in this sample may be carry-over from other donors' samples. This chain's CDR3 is CASSLEWAGVNTEAFF. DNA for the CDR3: TGCGCCAGCAGCTTGGAGTGGGCAGGGGTAAACACTGAAGCTTTCTTT.